This T cell receptor (beta chain) was sequenced for a study of human T cells and chemical hapten exposure (dated by TCRdb to 2020 to 2023). Regarding the complete study: The libraries were sequenced as a pool, and the TCR yield per sample differed mostly because of small variations in library volumes within the pool. For every blood RNA sample, sequencing covered both the TCR alpha and TCR beta chains. This study followed changes in the peripheral blood TCR repertoire in vivo during primary and secondary sensitization of alopecia patients to the hapten diphenylcyclopropenone (DPC). The study at large found these results: Repeated subsampling changed both the strength of the expansion versus patch-test correlation and the threshold at which the correlation became significant. The number of TCRs above 1 in 1000 frequency did not change with DPC sensitization; there was no evidence of global repertoire structure alterations.

The germline V gene gives CDR1 as LGHNT and CDR2 as FRNRAP. The CDR3 goes from the cysteine to the phenylalanine over 13 residues. CDR3 DNA only is kept here, 39 bases in frame from base 1. Between the V and J ends, shortened by 5 bases and 4 bases respectively, the junction contains 9 bases. Library method: 5' RACE. The instrument given in TCRdb is Illumina MiSeq. During library preparation, unique molecular identifiers were attached to individual cDNA molecules so that TCRs could be counted in a quantitative, reproducible way. The study's own analysis went as follows. Samples had a median of about 96,000 TCRs, with a range from roughly 20,000 to 690,600. V, J and CDR3 annotation of the TCR reads was carried out using the Decombinator software suite. To make PS versus PT1 abundance plots, every sample was subsampled to the same number of TCRs (28,000). TCRs were defined as expanded if absent before sensitization and observed at least eight times at the 2-week time point. TCRdb reprocessed the public reads (quality trimming at Q25 with fastp, clone calling with MiXCR) and kept in-frame beta chains. Rows with one shared CDR3 protein collapse into an entry with the most common genes and DNA. It is TCRdb's table, rather than the study itself, that gives the V and J calls and clone size. This sample lists approximately 150,000 distinct CDR3 sequences; around 4.4% were detected once. The ten largest account for roughly 1.4% of the sample.

Ten or more counts support this clonotype. No cognate antigen has been identified for it. The input lacks base qualities; no much larger clone sits a single base away. Total RNA was extracted from unfractionated whole blood collected in Tempus Blood RNA tubes. About 5 healthy volunteers served as TCR sequencing controls and were bled at day 0, 2 weeks and 6 weeks. The receptor chain draws on TRBV12-5 and TRBJ2-1; D gene: possibly TRBD1, on 6 matching bases. The receptor's source is a female donor in good health. The CDR3 corresponds to CASGPRGYNEQFF. The sequence in DNA is TGTGCTAGTGGTCCAAGGGGGTACAATGAGCAGTTCTTC.